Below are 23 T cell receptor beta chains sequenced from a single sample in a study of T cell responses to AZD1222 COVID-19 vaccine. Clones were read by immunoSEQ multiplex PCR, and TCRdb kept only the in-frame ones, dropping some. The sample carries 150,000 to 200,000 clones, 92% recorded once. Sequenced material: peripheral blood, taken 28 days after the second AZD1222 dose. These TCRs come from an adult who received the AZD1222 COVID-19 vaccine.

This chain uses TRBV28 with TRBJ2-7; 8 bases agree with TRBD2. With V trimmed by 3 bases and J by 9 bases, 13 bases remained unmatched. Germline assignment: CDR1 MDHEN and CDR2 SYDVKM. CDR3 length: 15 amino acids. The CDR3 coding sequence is TGTGCCAGCAGTTTTAGTACTAGCGGCCTCCGAGGGCAGTACTTC. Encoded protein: CASSFSTSGLRGQYF.

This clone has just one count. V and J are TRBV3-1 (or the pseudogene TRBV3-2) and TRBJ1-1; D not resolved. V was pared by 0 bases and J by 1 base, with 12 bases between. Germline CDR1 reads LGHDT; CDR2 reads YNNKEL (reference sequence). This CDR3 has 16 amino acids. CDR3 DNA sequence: TGTGCCAGCAGCCAAGAGTTGGGCAGTTGGAACACTGAAGCTTTCTTT. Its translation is CASSQELGSWNTEAFF.

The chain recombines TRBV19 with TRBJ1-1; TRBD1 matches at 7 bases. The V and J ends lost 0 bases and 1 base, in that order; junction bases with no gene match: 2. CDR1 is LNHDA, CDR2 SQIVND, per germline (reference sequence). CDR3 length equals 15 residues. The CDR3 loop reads CASSIDWDRNTEAFF. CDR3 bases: TGTGCCAGTAGTATAGATTGGGACAGGAACACTGAAGCTTTCTTT.

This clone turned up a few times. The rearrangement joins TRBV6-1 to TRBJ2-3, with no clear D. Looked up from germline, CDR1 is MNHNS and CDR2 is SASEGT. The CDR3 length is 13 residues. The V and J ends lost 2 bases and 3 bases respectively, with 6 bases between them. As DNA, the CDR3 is TGTGCCAGCAGTGAACGGCGGACAGATACGCAGTATTTT. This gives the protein CASSERRTDTQYF.

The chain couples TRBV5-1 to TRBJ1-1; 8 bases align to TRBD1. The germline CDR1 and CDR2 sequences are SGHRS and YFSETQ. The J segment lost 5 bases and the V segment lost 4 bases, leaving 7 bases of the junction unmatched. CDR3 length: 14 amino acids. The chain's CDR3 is CASSAQGARTEAFF. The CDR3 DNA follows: TGCGCCAGCAGCGCTCAGGGGGCTCGGACTGAAGCTTTCTTT.

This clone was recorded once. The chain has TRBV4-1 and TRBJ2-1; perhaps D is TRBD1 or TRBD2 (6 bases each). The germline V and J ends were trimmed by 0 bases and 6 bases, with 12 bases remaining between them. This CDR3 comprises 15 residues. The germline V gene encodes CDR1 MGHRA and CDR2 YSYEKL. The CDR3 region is CASSQDLQGGNEQFF. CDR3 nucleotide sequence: TGCGCCAGCAGCCAAGATCTACAGGGAGGCAATGAGCAGTTCTTC.

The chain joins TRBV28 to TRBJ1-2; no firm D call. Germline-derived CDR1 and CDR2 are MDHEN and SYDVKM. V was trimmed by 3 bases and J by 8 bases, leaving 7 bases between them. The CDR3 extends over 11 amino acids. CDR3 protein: CASSFLGGYTF. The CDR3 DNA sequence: TGTGCCAGCAGTTTCTTGGGGGGCTACACCTTC.

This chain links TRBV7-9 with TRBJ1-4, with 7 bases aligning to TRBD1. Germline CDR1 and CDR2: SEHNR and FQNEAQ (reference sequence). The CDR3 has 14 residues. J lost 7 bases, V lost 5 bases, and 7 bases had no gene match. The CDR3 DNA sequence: TGTGCCAGCAGCCAGGGGGGTTCGGGTGAAAAACTGTTTTTT. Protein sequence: CASSQGGSGEKLFF.

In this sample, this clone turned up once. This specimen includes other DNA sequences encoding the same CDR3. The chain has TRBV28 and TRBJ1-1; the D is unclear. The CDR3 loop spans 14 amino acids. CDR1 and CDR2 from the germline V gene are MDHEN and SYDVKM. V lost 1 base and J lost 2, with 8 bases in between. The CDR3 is CASSLFRTNTEAFF. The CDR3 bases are TGTGCCAGCAGTTTATTTCGGACCAACACTGAAGCTTTCTTT.

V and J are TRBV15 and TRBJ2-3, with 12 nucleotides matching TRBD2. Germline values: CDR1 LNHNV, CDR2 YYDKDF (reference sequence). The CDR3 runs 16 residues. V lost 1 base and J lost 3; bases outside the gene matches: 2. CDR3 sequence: CATSRGGTSGTDTQYF. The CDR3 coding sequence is TGTGCCACCAGCAGAGGAGGGACTAGCGGGACAGATACGCAGTATTTT.

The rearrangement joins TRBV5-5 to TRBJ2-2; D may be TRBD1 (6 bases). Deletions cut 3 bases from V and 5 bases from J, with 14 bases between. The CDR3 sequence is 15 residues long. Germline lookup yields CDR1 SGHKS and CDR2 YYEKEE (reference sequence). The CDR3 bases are TGTGCCAGCAGCTCCGGGACACCGAGGACCGGGGAGCTGTTTTTT. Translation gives CASSSGTPRTGELFF.

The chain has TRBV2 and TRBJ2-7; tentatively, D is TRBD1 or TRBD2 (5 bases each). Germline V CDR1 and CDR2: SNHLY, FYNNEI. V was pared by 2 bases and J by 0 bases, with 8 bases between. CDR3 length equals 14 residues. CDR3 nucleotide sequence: TGTGCCAGCAGTGAACGAGGGGCCTCCTACGAGCAGTACTTC. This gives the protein CASSERGASYEQYF.

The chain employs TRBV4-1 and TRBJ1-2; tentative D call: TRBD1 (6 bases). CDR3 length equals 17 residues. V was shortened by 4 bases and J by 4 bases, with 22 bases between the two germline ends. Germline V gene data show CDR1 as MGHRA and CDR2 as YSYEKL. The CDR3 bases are TGCGCCAGCAGCCTACATCGCACAGGGCCACGGGGCTATGGCTACACCTTC. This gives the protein CASSLHRTGPRGYGYTF.

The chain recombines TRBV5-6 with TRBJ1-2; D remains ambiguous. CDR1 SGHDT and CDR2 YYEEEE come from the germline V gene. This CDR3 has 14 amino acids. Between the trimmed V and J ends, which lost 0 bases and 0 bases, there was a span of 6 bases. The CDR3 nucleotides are TGTGCCAGCAGCTTGGTCGCCACTAACTATGGCTACACCTTC. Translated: CASSLVATNYGYTF.

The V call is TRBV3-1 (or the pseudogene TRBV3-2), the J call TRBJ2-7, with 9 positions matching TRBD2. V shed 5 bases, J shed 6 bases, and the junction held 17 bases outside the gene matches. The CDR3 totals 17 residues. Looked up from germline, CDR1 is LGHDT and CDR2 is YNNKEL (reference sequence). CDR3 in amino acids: CASSDPGGRGRASEQYF. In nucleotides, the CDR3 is TGTGCCAGCAGCGACCCGGGGGGTCGCGGGAGGGCGAGCGAGCAGTACTTC.

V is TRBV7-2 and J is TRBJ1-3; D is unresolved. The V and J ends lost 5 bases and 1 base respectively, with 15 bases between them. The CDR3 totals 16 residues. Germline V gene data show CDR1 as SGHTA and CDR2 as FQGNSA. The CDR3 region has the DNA TGTGCCAGCAGCCATAATGGCCAGGCGTCTGGAAACACCATATATTTT. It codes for CASSHNGQASGNTIYF.

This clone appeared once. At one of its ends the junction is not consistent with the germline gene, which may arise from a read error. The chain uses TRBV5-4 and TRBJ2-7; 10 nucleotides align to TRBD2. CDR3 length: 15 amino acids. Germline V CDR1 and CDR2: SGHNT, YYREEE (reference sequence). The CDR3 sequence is CASSLASGSNYEQYF. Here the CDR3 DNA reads TGTGCCAGCAGTTTGGCTAGCGGGAGTAACTACGAGCAGTACTTC.

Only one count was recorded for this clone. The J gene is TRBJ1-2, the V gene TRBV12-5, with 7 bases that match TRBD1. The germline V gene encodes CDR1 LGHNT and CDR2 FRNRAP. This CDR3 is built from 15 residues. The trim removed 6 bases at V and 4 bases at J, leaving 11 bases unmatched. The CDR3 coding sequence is TGTGCTAGTGGGTACACGGACAGGCCTTTCTATGGCTACACCTTC. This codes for CASGYTDRPFYGYTF.

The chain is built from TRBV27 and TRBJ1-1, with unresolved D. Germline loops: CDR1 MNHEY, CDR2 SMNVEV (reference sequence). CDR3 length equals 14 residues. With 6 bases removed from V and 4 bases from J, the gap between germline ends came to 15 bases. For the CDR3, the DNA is TGTGCCAGCAGCCGATACGGGGAGACCACTGAAGCTTTCTTT. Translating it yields CASSRYGETTEAFF.

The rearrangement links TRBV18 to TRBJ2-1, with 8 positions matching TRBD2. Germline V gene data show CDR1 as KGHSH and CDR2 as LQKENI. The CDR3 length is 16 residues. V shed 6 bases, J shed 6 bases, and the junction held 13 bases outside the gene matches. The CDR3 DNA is TGTGCCAGCTCCGGAGGAGGCGGGGGGCTATCCAATGAGCAGTTCTTC. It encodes CASSGGGGGLSNEQFF.

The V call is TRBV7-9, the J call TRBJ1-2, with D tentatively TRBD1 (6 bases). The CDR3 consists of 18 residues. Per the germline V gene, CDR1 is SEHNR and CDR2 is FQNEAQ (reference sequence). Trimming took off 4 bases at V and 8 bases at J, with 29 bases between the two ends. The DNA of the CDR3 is TGTGCCAGCAGCTCCGGTTGGAGAACAGGGTTCGCCTATGGAGGCTACACCTTC. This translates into CASSSGWRTGFAYGGYTF.

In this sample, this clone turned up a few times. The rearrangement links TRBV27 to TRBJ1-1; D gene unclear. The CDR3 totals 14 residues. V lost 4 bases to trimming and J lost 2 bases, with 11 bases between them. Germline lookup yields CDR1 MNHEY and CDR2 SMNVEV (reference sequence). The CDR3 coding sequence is TGTGCCAGCAGTTGGGGTGGAGGTAACACTGAAGCTTTCTTT. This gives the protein CASSWGGGNTEAFF.

The CDR3 coding sequence is TGTGCCAGTAGTACCCCCCGGGGGGCTGATGGCTACACCTTC. Translating gives CASSTPRGADGYTF. The V and J genes are TRBV19 and TRBJ1-2; D might be TRBD1 (6 bases). Looked up from germline, CDR1 is LNHDA and CDR2 is SQIVND (reference sequence). This CDR3 region has 14 residues. The V end was cut by 4 bases, the J end by 6 bases, with 15 bases between.